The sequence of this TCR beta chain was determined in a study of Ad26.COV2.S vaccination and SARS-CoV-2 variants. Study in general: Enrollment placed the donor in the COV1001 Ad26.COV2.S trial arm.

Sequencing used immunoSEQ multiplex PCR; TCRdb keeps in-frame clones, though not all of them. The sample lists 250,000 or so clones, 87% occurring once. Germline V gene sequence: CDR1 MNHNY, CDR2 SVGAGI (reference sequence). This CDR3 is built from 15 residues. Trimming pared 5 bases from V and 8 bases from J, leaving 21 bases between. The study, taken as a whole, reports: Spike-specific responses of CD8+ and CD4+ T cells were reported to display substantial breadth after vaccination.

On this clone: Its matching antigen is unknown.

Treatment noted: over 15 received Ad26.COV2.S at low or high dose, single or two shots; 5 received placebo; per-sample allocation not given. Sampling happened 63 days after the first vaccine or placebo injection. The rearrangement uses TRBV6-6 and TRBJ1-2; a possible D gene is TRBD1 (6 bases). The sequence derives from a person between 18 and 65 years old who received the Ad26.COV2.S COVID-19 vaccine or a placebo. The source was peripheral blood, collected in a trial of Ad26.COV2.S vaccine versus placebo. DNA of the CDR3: TGTGCCAGCAGTACGGACAGTCCTTTAAGTAACGGCTACACCTTC. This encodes CASSTDSPLSNGYTF.